Listed below are T cell receptor beta chains from one sample, sequenced in a study of human T cells and chemical hapten exposure. TCRdb passed the RACE reads through MiXCR, listing each CDR3 protein once. The sample has approximately 71,000 distinct CDR3 sequences, around 10% seen once. The source was whole blood, collected in connection with sensitization to the hapten diphenylcyclopropenone (DPC). The receptor source for this set is a woman between 45 and 65 years old with alopecia areata. Some clones in this sample may be carry-over from other donors' samples. The CDR3 runs from the conserved cysteine through the conserved F or W. Each record gives: V gene, J gene, D gene, clone size, CDR3 protein, CDR3 DNA. The D gene is left open where the match is weak. The listing skips clone size in some rows; elsewhere it reads once, few, many or a size class.

TRBV10-1,TRBJ2-3,TRBD2,few,CASSESERGGVADTQYF,TGCGCCAGCAGTGAGTCCGAACGGGGGGGCGTGGCAGATACGCAGTATTTT
TRBV20-1,TRBJ2-1,TRBD2,.,CSAPSGRGSYNEQFF,TGCAGTGCTCCTAGCGGGAGGGGTTCCTACAATGAGCAGTTCTTC
TRBV4-3,TRBJ2-7,.,many,CASSQELPVPYEQYF,TGCGCCAGCAGCCAAGAGCTACCGGTACCCTACGAGCAGTACTTC
TRBV12-3/TRBV12-4,TRBJ2-7,.,.,CASSLYGKGYEQYF,TGTGCCAGCAGTTTATATGGAAAGGGCTACGAGCAGTACTTC
TRBV20-1,TRBJ2-3,TRBD2,many,CSAQRDAGADTQYF,TGCAGTGCTCAGCGGGATGCCGGAGCAGATACGCAGTATTTT
TRBV7-9,TRBJ1-5,TRBD1,.,CASSLYTGGDNQPQHF,TGTGCCAGCAGCTTATATACAGGGGGGGACAATCAGCCCCAGCATTTT
TRBV5-1,TRBJ2-1,.,.,CASSLTVSQRSDEQFF,TGCGCCAGCAGCTTGACGGTTAGTCAAAGGTCCGATGAGCAGTTCTTC
TRBV12-3/TRBV12-4,TRBJ2-2,.,many,CASSQATNTGELFF,TGTGCCAGCAGTCAGGCAACGAACACCGGGGAGCTGTTTTTT
TRBV28,TRBJ1-2,TRBD1,.,CASSRQGNYGYTF,TGTGCCAGCAGTCGACAGGGTAACTATGGCTACACCTTC
TRBV7-2,TRBJ2-7,.,many,CASSLYSDFLLEQYF,TGTGCCAGCAGCTTGTACAGCGACTTTCTCTTGGAGCAGTACTTC
TRBV18,TRBJ2-6,.,many,CASSPGGTSSGANVLTF,TGTGCCAGCTCACCAGGGGGGACCAGCTCTGGGGCCAACGTCCTGACTTTC
TRBV5-1,TRBJ2-1,.,.,CASSTEHEQFF,TGCGCCAGCAGCACAGAGCATGAGCAGTTCTTC
TRBV7-6,TRBJ2-5,.,few,CASSRRLVDIQETQYF,TGTGCCAGCAGCCGCAGACTAGTGGATATACAAGAGACCCAGTACTTC
TRBV6-2/TRBV6-3,TRBJ1-5,.,many,CATLDSGNQPQHF,TGTGCCACCCTCGATTCGGGCAATCAGCCCCAGCATTTT
TRBV18,TRBJ2-5,.,many,CASSPPTSGTKTQYF,TGTGCCAGCTCACCTCCCACGTCAGGGACCAAGACCCAGTACTTC
TRBV28,TRBJ2-7,.,.,CASSLPHGNYEQYF,TGTGCCAGCAGTTTACCACACGGAAACTACGAGCAGTACTTC
TRBV25-1,TRBJ1-3,.,many,CASSEFGRGNTIYF,TGTGCCAGCAGTGAATTTGGGCGAGGAAACACCATATATTTT
TRBV6-2/TRBV6-3,TRBJ1-1,.,few,CASSYSDEAFF,TGTGCCAGCAGTTACTCCGACGAAGCTTTCTTT
TRBV28,TRBJ1-2,.,once,CASSPPGGGYTF,TGTGCCAGCAGTCCCCCCGGGGGTGGCTACACCTTC
TRBV4-3,TRBJ2-2,.,many,CASSQAWKTGELFF,TGCGCCAGCAGCCAAGCCTGGAAGACCGGGGAGCTGTTTTTT
TRBV28,TRBJ2-4,TRBD1,.,CASSRQGENIQYF,TGTGCCAGCAGTAGACAGGGGGAAAACATTCAGTACTTC
TRBV12-3/TRBV12-4,TRBJ2-5,.,many,CASSLVGQETQYF,TGTGCCAGCAGTTTGGTGGGCCAGGAGACCCAGTACTTC
TRBV28,TRBJ2-5,.,few,CASSSLLARSQETQYF,TGTGCCAGCAGTTCCCTCTTGGCGCGGAGCCAAGAGACCCAGTACTTC
TRBV7-2,TRBJ1-2,.,.,CASSLAGRRDGYTF,TGTGCCAGCAGCTTAGCGGGGCGGAGGGACGGCTACACCTTC
TRBV11-2,TRBJ2-2,TRBD2,many,CASSLSSGSSGELFF,TGTGCCAGCAGCTTATCTAGCGGGAGTTCCGGGGAGCTGTTTTTT
TRBV21-1,TRBJ1-5,.,few,CASSNSTGPSNQPQHF,TGTGCCAGCAGCAACTCGACAGGACCTAGCAATCAGCCCCAGCATTTT
TRBV2,TRBJ1-3,TRBD1,.,CAGARDRTSGNTIYF,TGTGCCGGAGCCCGGGACAGGACGTCTGGAAACACCATATATTTT
TRBV28,TRBJ2-3,.,few,CASLPGTSTDTQYF,TGTGCCAGTCTCCCCGGGACTAGCACAGATACGCAGTATTTT
TRBV4-3,TRBJ2-3,TRBD2,few,CASSQARGLLGRADTQYF,TGCGCCAGCAGCCAAGCCAGAGGACTTCTGGGGAGGGCAGATACGCAGTATTTT